Listed below are T cell receptor beta chains from one sample, sequenced in a study of blood T cell repertoires in COVID-19. Sequencing was performed with immunoSEQ multiplex PCR; in TCRdb, only in-frame clones are kept and a portion is missing. The data contain approximately 180,000 clones, 80% to 90% of them singletons. Sequencing input: peripheral blood. These receptors all stem from a man aged 55 to 69 with acute or convalescent COVID-19. Each CDR3 is given with its conserved first and last residue. D genes are given only for firm matches. Size tells how often a clone was seen (once, few, many) or the class of an expanded clone, and some rows leave it out.

d_call | clone_size | j_call | v_call | cdr3_aa | cdr3_nt
TRBD1 | - | TRBJ2-1 | TRBV28 | CASSFRGQEPFF | TGTGCCAGCAGTTTTAGAGGACAGGAACCGTTCTTC
TRBD1 | - | TRBJ1-1 | TRBV27 | CASTTGGTTEAFF | TGTGCCAGCACCACAGGGGGGACCACTGAAGCTTTCTTT
- | many | TRBJ2-5 | TRBV5-4 | CASSRGSETQYF | TGTGCCAGCAGTAGGGGATCAGAGACCCAGTACTTC
TRBD1 | - | TRBJ1-5 | TRBV27 | CASSLLGQANQPQHF | TGTGCCAGCAGTTTATTAGGACAGGCGAATCAGCCCCAGCATTTT
- | - | TRBJ2-7 | TRBV27 | CASSFTGYEQYF | TGTGCCAGCAGTTTTACGGGATACGAGCAGTACTTC
TRBD2 | - | TRBJ2-1 | TRBV10-1 | CASRTSGRAYNEQFF | TGCGCCAGCAGAACTAGCGGGAGGGCCTACAATGAGCAGTTCTTC
- | - | TRBJ1-3 | TRBV7-2 | CASSLGLRGTGGNTIYF | TGTGCCAGCAGCTTAGGTCTTCGGGGAACTGGTGGAAACACCATATATTTT
- | - | TRBJ1-3 | TRBV10-3 | CASAGVGSGNTIYF | TGTGCCAGCGCCGGAGTGGGCTCTGGAAACACCATATATTTT
TRBD2 | - | TRBJ2-4 | TRBV24-1 | CATRRTSGKNIQYF | TGTGCCACCAGACGGACTAGTGGCAAAAACATTCAGTACTTC
TRBD2 | - | TRBJ2-1 | TRBV9 | CASSAGLAGYNEQFF | TGTGCCAGCAGCGCGGGACTAGCGGGGTACAATGAGCAGTTCTTC
- | - | TRBJ2-1 | TRBV24-1 | CATSGRLAENQGSYNEQFF | TGTGCCACCAGTGGCCGGTTGGCGGAGAACCAGGGGTCCTACAATGAGCAGTTCTTC
- | - | TRBJ2-7 | TRBV2 | CASCENYEQYF | TGTGCCAGCTGCGAAAACTACGAGCAGTACTTC
- | - | TRBJ2-5 | TRBV9 | CASSVGVTDSQETQYF | TGTGCCAGCAGCGTAGGCGTCACTGACTCCCAAGAGACCCAGTACTTC
TRBD2 | - | TRBJ2-1 | TRBV5-1 | CASSSHPSGMNYNEQFF | TGCGCCAGCTCCTCCCACCCGAGCGGGATGAACTACAATGAGCAGTTCTTC
- | - | TRBJ2-7 | TRBV2 | CASSGGQPYSEQYF | TGTGCCAGCAGTGGCGGCCAGCCTTATAGCGAGCAGTACTTC
TRBD2 | - | TRBJ2-1 | TRBV7-2 | CASSHGLAGGAQFF | TGTGCCAGCAGCCACGGACTAGCGGGAGGAGCGCAGTTCTTC
- | - | TRBJ2-4 | TRBV19 | CASNPGAGSSAKNIQYF | TGTGCCAGTAATCCAGGGGCAGGCTCATCGGCCAAAAACATTCAGTACTTC
- | - | TRBJ2-2 | TRBV5-5 | CASSLDFTNTGELFF | TGTGCCAGCAGCTTGGACTTTACGAACACCGGGGAGCTGTTTTTT
TRBD2 | few | TRBJ2-1 | TRBV19 | CASSPGLAKNHEQFF | TGTGCCAGTAGCCCCGGACTAGCGAAAAACCATGAGCAGTTCTTC
- | - | TRBJ2-7 | TRBV7-8 | CASSQGLERYEQYF | TGTGCCAGCAGCCAGGGGTTGGAACGCTACGAGCAGTACTTC
- | - | TRBJ1-6 | TRBV28 | CASSLRRQVGNSPLHF | TGTGCCAGCAGTTTAAGAAGGCAGGTTGGCAATTCACCCCTCCACTTT
TRBD1 | once | TRBJ2-7 | TRBV2 | CAREGTGTYEQYF | TGTGCCAGAGAAGGGACAGGGACCTACGAGCAGTACTTC
- | - | TRBJ2-1 | TRBV19 | CASSSHSGEQFF | TGTGCCAGTAGTTCACACTCGGGTGAGCAGTTCTTC
- | few | TRBJ1-2 | TRBV4-2 | CASSQAAGETNYGYTF | TGTGCCAGCAGCCAAGCAGCAGGGGAGACTAACTATGGCTACACCTTC
TRBD2 | - | TRBJ2-1 | TRBV9 | CASSATWTSFSYNEQFF | TGTGCCAGCAGCGCCACGTGGACTAGCTTTTCCTACAATGAGCAGTTCTTC
- | - | TRBJ2-5 | TRBV27 | CASSFKGTIETQYF | TGTGCCAGCAGTTTTAAGGGGACAATCGAGACCCAGTACTTC
TRBD2 | - | TRBJ2-7 | TRBV5-1 | CASSGRVYEQYF | TGCGCCAGCAGCGGGAGGGTGTACGAGCAGTACTTC
- | once | TRBJ1-1 | TRBV12-3/TRBV12-4 | CASSADKNTEAFF | TGTGCCAGCAGCGCTGACAAGAACACTGAAGCTTTCTTT
- | - | TRBJ2-5 | TRBV11-2 | CASSLGAPPETQYF | TGTGCCAGCAGCTTAGGGGCTCCCCCAGAGACCCAGTACTTC
TRBD1 | - | TRBJ2-7 | TRBV5-1 | CASSFNRGPTYEQYF | TGCGCCAGCAGCTTTAACAGGGGCCCCACCTACGAGCAGTACTTC
TRBD2 | - | TRBJ2-5 | TRBV5-1 | CASSSAPGGSKETQYF | TGCGCCAGCAGCTCTGCACCGGGAGGGTCCAAAGAGACCCAGTACTTC
TRBD2 | - | TRBJ2-3 | TRBV4-3 | CASSQGLAGLHTDTQYF | TGCGCCAGCAGCCAAGGACTAGCGGGCCTCCACACAGATACGCAGTATTTT
- | once | TRBJ1-1 | TRBV5-5 | CASSVIDMNTEAFF | TGTGCCAGCAGCGTTATTGACATGAACACTGAAGCTTTCTTT